Here is one T cell receptor (beta chain) with its context. The authors' processing: Counts of nucleated cells, estimated from reference gene primer amplification, were obtained. TCRdb's table, derived via immunoSEQ multiplex PCR, lists solely in-frame clones and lacks some. V and J calls and clone size follow that table, whereas D and trimming were derived from the DNA. The sample lists 250,000 or so clones; 80% to 90% were seen once. The record originates from a study of blood T cell repertoires in COVID-19. Study-level information: Sites across the United States, Italy and Spain contributed samples from acute and convalescent COVID-19. PBMCs, B-cell-depleted T cells, or T cells provided the cDNA or gDNA that made up the material.

V shed 6 bases, J shed 6 bases, and the junction held 15 bases outside the gene matches. Germline CDR1 SGHRS, CDR2 YFSETQ. This CDR3 is built from 16 residues. This sequence was found in a woman between 40 and 55 years old who had recovered from COVID-19. The chain is built from TRBV5-1 and TRBJ2-7, with 10 positions matching TRBD1. Material for sequencing was peripheral blood. CDR3 protein: CASNPGQGQPGGEQYF. The CDR3 bases are TGCGCCAGCAACCCGGGACAGGGGCAACCAGGCGGCGAGCAGTACTTC.